These 11 T cell receptor beta chains share one sample of origin, sequenced in a study of blood T cell repertoires in COVID-19. TCRdb's table, derived via immunoSEQ multiplex PCR, lists solely in-frame clones and lacks some. The sample holds roughly 250,000 clones, approximately 84% seen once. The sample taken for sequencing was peripheral blood. The source of these receptors is a man aged 50 to 60 with acute or convalescent COVID-19.

V is TRBV7-9 and J is TRBJ2-1, with D possibly TRBD2 on 5 matching bases. From germline, CDR1 is SEHNR and CDR2 FQNEAQ (reference sequence). V was shortened by 1 base and J by 10 bases, with 17 bases between the two germline ends. The CDR3 covers 15 residues. This CDR3 is CASSLGTGLGTEQFF. The CDR3 coding sequence is TGTGCCAGCAGCTTAGGGACTGGATTGGGAACCGAGCAGTTCTTC.

The table lists this clone with a few counts. CDR3 loop: CASSRDSTYEQYF. The CDR3 nucleotides read TGTGCCAGCAGCAGGGACTCAACCTACGAGCAGTACTTC. This chain connects TRBV6-5 to TRBJ2-7; D might be TRBD2 (6 bases). This CDR3 region has 13 residues. Trimming removed 6 bases at V and 2 bases at J, with 11 bases between. The germline CDR1 and CDR2 sequences are MNHEY and SVGAGI.

The chain couples TRBV20-1 to TRBJ2-1; maybe TRBD2 (6 bases). Germline V gene lookup returns CDR1 DFQATT and CDR2 SNEGSKA (reference sequence). This CDR3 has 11 amino acids. Trimming removed 5 bases from V and 9 bases from J, with 11 bases in between. The CDR3 loop reads CSASWGVEQFF. The CDR3 region has the DNA TGCAGTGCTTCGTGGGGGGTTGAGCAGTTCTTC.

Worth noting for this clone: The same CDR3 can be traced to other DNA sequences in this sample. This chain links TRBV9 with TRBJ2-3, with a possible D match to TRBD2 (5 bases). The CDR3 is 13 residues long. Trimming took 2 bases from V and 3 from J, leaving 7 bases between them. The germline gives CDR1 SGDLS, CDR2 YYNGEE. The CDR3 region is CASSVTGTDTQYF. Here the CDR3 DNA reads TGTGCCAGCAGCGTGACGGGGACAGATACGCAGTATTTT. Combining the CDR3 with reference TRBV9 and TRBJ2-3 gives the whole variable domain DSGVTQTPKHLITATGQRVTLRCSPRSGDLSVYWYQQSLDQGLQFLIQYYNGEERAKGNILERFSAQQFPDLHSELNLSSLELGDSALYFCASSVTGTDTQYFGPGTRLTVL.

This clone has just one count. This rearrangement joins TRBV4-1 to TRBJ1-5; unclear D gene. The CDR3 is made up of 16 amino acids. Trimming cost V 3 bases and J 2 bases, with 14 bases left between them. CDR1 MGHRA and CDR2 YSYEKL come from the germline V gene. CDR3 DNA: TGCGCCAGCAGCCATCCCCCCAGTGAGGGCAATCAGCCCCAGCATTTT. The encoded protein is CASSHPPSEGNQPQHF.

The gene calls are TRBV28 and TRBJ1-2; D perhaps matches TRBD1 (5 bases). This CDR3 contains 13 residues. Per the germline V gene, CDR1 is MDHEN and CDR2 is SYDVKM. The V end was cut by 0 bases, the J end by 6 bases, with 8 bases between. The CDR3 bases are TGTGCCAGCAGTTTATGGGGGGGGGATGGCTACACCTTC. Protein sequence: CASSLWGGDGYTF.

This clone has just one count. The chain employs TRBV7-2 and TRBJ2-1; D remains unclear. The CDR3 spans 13 residues. Trimming left V 5 bases short and J 2 bases short, with 7 bases between. CDR1 SGHTA and CDR2 FQGNSA come from the germline V gene. The chain's CDR3 is CASSTGAYNEQFF. CDR3 bases: TGTGCCAGCAGCACCGGTGCCTACAATGAGCAGTTCTTC. Full variable domain (rest looked up from reference TRBV7-2 and TRBJ2-1): GAGVSQSPSNKVTEKGKDVELRCDPISGHTALYWYRQSLGQGLEFLIYFQGNSAPDKSGLPSDRFSAERTGGSVSTLTIQRTQQEDSAVYLCASSTGAYNEQFFGPGTRLTVL.

V usage is TRBV24-1 and J usage is TRBJ2-7; a possible D gene is TRBD2 (5 bases). The CDR3 totals 15 residues. With 4 bases removed from V and 3 bases from J, the gap between germline ends came to 15 bases. The V gene's germline CDR1 is KGHDR and CDR2 SFDVKD. CDR3 region: CATSEVSGANYEQYF. In DNA, the CDR3 is TGTGCCACCAGTGAGGTGAGCGGAGCTAACTACGAGCAGTACTTC.

The chain is built from TRBV2 and TRBJ1-2, with 7 bases fitting TRBD1. The germline gives CDR1 SNHLY, CDR2 FYNNEI. The CDR3 sequence is 14 residues long. V dropped 4 bases and J dropped 0; count of bases not matched to a gene: 2. This CDR3 is CASSGQGTNYGYTF. As DNA, the CDR3 is TGTGCCAGCAGTGGACAGGGAACTAACTATGGCTACACCTTC.

The rearrangement joins TRBV6-2 or TRBV6-3 to TRBJ1-2; D unclear. The germline V and J ends were trimmed by 2 bases and 4 bases, with 14 bases remaining between them. Germline V gene sequence: CDR1 MNHEY, CDR2 SVGEGT. The CDR3 length is 15 residues. CDR3 sequence: CASSYPGILSYGYTF. The CDR3 nucleotides are TGTGCCAGCAGTTACCCGGGGATTCTCTCCTATGGCTACACCTTC.

The chain combines TRBV10-3 with TRBJ1-4; TRBD1 agrees at 8 bases. The length of the CDR3 is 11 residues. CDR1 and CDR2 (germline): ENHRY, SYGVKD. V trimming: 2 bases; J trimming: 14 bases; junction bases outside the gene matches: 1. In DNA form, the CDR3 reads TGTGCCATCAGTGAGGGACAGGGTCTGTTTTTT. Protein product: CAISEGQGLFF.